The clone carrying this T cell receptor beta chain has just a few counts. The data stem from a study of cytomegalovirus exposure and HLA in healthy donors. Primers included in the PCR were 60 Vbeta and 13 Jbeta primers. Sequenced by immunoSEQ multiplex PCR; TCRdb stores in-frame clones only, minus some. The sample contains about 150,000 clones, more than 70% of which appear only once. The V gene's germline CDR1 is MNHEY and CDR2 SVGAGI. After removal of 4 bases from V and 13 bases from J, the junction contained 8 bases not matched to a gene. This CDR3 spans 14 amino acids. This receptor was obtained from a young man in good health and CMV-seropositive. The specimen was PBMCs. V gene TRBV6-5 combines with J gene TRBJ1-6; 9 bases agree with TRBD1. CDR3 in amino acids: CASSWGGQGHPLHF. Here the CDR3 DNA reads TGTGCCAGCAGTTGGGGGGGACAGGGCCACCCCCTCCACTTT.